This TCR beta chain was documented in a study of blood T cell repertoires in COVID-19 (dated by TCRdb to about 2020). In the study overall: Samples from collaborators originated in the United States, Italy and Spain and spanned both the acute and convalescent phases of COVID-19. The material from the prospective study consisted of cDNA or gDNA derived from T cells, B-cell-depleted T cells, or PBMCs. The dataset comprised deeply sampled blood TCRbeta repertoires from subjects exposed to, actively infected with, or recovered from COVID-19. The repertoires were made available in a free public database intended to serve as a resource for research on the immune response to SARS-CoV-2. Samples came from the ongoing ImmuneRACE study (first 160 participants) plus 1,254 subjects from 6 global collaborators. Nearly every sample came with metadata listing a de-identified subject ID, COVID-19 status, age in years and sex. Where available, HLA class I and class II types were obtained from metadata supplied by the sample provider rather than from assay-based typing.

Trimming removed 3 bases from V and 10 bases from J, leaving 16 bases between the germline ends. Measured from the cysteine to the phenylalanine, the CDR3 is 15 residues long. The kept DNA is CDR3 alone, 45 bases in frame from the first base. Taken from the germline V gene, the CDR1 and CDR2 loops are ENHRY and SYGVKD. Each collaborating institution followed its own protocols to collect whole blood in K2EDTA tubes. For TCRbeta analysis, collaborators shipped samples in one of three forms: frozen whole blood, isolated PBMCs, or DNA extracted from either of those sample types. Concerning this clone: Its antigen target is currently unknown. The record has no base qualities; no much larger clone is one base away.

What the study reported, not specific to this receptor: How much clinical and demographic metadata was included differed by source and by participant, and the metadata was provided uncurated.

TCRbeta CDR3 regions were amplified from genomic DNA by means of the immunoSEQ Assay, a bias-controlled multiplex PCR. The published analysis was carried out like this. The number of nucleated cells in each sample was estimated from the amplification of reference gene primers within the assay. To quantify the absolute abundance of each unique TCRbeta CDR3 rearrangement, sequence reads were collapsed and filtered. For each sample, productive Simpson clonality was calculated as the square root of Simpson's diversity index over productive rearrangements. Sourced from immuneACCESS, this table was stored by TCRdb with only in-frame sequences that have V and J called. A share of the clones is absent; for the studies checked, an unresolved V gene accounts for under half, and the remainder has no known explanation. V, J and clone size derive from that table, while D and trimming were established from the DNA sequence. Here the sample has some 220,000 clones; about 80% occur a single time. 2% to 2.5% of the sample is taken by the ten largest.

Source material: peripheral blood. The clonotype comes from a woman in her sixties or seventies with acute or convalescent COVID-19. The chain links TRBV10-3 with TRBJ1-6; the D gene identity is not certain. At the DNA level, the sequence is TGTGCCATCAGTGACGGAGGAGGTTATATCTCACCCCTCCACTTT. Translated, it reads CAISDGGGYISPLHF.